One sample yielded the 24 T cell receptor beta chains listed below, sequenced in a study of blood T cell repertoires in COVID-19. Clones were read by immunoSEQ multiplex PCR, and TCRdb kept only the in-frame ones, dropping some. Among approximately 670,000 clones listed, approximately 90% were seen once. Material: peripheral blood. The receptor source for this set is a woman aged 18 to 35 with acute or convalescent COVID-19.

There are a few counts of this clone. The chain links TRBV7-9 to TRBJ1-6; D remains ambiguous. Germline assignment: CDR1 SEHNR and CDR2 FQNEAQ (reference sequence). The CDR3 runs 14 residues. Trimming left V 2 bases short and J 7 bases short, with 9 bases between. The DNA for the CDR3 is TGTGCCAGCAGCTTACCCTCCGAGAATTCACCCCTCCACTTT. Translation gives CASSLPSENSPLHF.

The chain joins TRBV4-2 to TRBJ1-2, with a weak D call TRBD1 (5 bases). The germline V and J ends were trimmed by 0 bases and 10 bases, with 12 bases remaining between them. There are 13 residues in the CDR3. CDR1 LGHNA and CDR2 YNFKEQ come from the germline V gene. The chain's CDR3 is CASSQDAPGLYTF. In nucleotides, the CDR3 is TGTGCCAGCAGCCAAGATGCCCCAGGGCTCTACACCTTC.

The chain carries TRBV4-3 and TRBJ1-1, with D perhaps TRBD1 (5 bases). Between the trimmed V and J ends, which lost 3 bases and 6 bases, there was a span of 20 bases. The CDR3 consists of 16 residues. Germline CDR1 reads LGHNA; CDR2 reads YSLEER. CDR3 loop: CASSHGSRGMTAEAFF. The CDR3 nucleotides are TGCGCCAGCAGCCACGGTTCTCGGGGGATGACCGCTGAAGCTTTCTTT.

This sequence joins TRBV7-2 and TRBJ1-3; the D gene is possibly TRBD1 (6 bases). Trimming removed 5 bases from V and 0 bases from J, with 17 bases in between. The germline V gene has CDR1 SGHTA and CDR2 FQGNSA. The CDR3 is made up of 17 amino acids. In nucleotides, the CDR3 is TGTGCCAGCAGCACAAGGGGGTGGCTCAGCTCTGGAAACACCATATATTTT. It codes for CASSTRGWLSSGNTIYF.

The genes are TRBV10-1 and TRBJ2-3, with a possible D match to TRBD2 (6 bases). This CDR3 has 16 amino acids. The germline gives CDR1 WNHNN, CDR2 SYGVQD (reference sequence). Trimming took 2 bases from V and 2 from J, leaving 14 bases between them. The CDR3 coding sequence is TGCGCCAGCAGTGAGAGGCGGGACGGATACACAGATACGCAGTATTTT. Protein: CASSERRDGYTDTQYF.

This chain joins TRBV11-3 and TRBJ2-1; D gene unclear. V shed 1 base and J shed 5 bases, with 6 bases lying between them. Germline CDR1 SGHNT, CDR2 YENEEA. This CDR3 comprises 13 residues. CDR3 nucleotides: TGTGCCAGCAGCTTAGCAGGAAACAATGAGCAGTTCTTC. It is translated as CASSLAGNNEQFF.

J is TRBJ2-7 and V is TRBV7-9; no definite D call. With 3 bases removed from V and 4 bases from J, the gap between germline ends came to 7 bases. This CDR3 is built from 12 residues. Looked up from germline, CDR1 is SEHNR and CDR2 is FQNEAQ (reference sequence). CDR3 in DNA: TGTGCCAGCAGCTTCGCCACTTACGAGCAGTACTTC. Its translation is CASSFATYEQYF.

The chain uses TRBV6-5 and TRBJ1-6; 10 positions agree with TRBD1. There are 15 residues in the CDR3. Germline lookup yields CDR1 MNHEY and CDR2 SVGAGI. After removal of 7 bases from V and 6 bases from J, the junction contained 6 bases not matched to a gene. The CDR3 sequence: CASMSRDRGNSPLHF. The CDR3 coding sequence is TGTGCCAGCATGTCGCGGGACAGGGGTAATTCACCCCTCCACTTT.

This clone was detected a few times. The chain has TRBV5-1 and TRBJ2-5, with TRBD2 matching over 7 bases. This CDR3 contains 14 residues. The germline CDR1 and CDR2 sequences are SGHRS and YFSETQ. The V gene end was trimmed by 4 bases and the J gene end by 0 bases; junction bases not matched to a gene: 3. This CDR3 reads CASSGAGNQETQYF. The CDR3 DNA reads as TGCGCCAGCAGCGGAGCGGGGAACCAAGAGACCCAGTACTTC.

V gene TRBV20-1 combines with J gene TRBJ1-2; TRBD1 is a possible D gene (5 bases). V gave up 6 bases and J gave up 8 bases, with 16 bases separating them. The CDR3 runs to 12 residues. CDR1 and CDR2 from the germline V gene are DFQATT and SNEGSKA (reference sequence). DNA of the CDR3: TGCAGTGCCAGTAAGGGGCTGGAGGGCTACACCTTC. Its translation: CSASKGLEGYTF.

The CDR3 loop reads CASSEGGGRGRTEAFF. DNA of the CDR3: TGTGCCAGCAGTGAAGGGGGTGGCAGGGGGCGCACTGAAGCTTTCTTT. This chain links TRBV2 with TRBJ1-1; 8 nucleotides agree with TRBD1. The V gene's germline CDR1 is SNHLY and CDR2 FYNNEI. J lost 4 bases, V lost 1 base, and 8 bases had no gene match. This CDR3 has 16 amino acids. Using reference TRBV2 and TRBJ1-1 for the parts outside the CDR3, the full variable domain is EPEVTQTPSHQVTQMGQEVILRCVPISNHLYFYWYRQILGQKVEFLVSFYNNEISEKSEIFDDQFSVERPDGSNFTLKIRSTKLEDSAMYFCASSEGGGRGRTEAFFGQGTRLTVV.

V and J are TRBV19 and TRBJ2-7, with 7 bases aligning to TRBD1. J was trimmed by 6 bases and V by 4 bases; bases with no gene match: 6. The CDR3 consists of 13 residues. Per germline, CDR1 LNHDA and CDR2 SQIVND (reference sequence). Written as DNA, the CDR3 is TGTGCCAGTAGTAACCCACAGGGGTTCGAGCAGTACTTC. Protein sequence: CASSNPQGFEQYF.

The gene calls are TRBV7-8 and TRBJ2-2; maybe TRBD1 (5 bases). Deletions cut 5 bases from V and 6 bases from J, with 16 bases between. The V gene's germline CDR1 is SGHVS and CDR2 FQNEAQ. CDR3 size: 15 residues. CDR3 residues: CASSPEWGVAGELFF. As DNA, the CDR3 is TGTGCCAGCAGCCCCGAGTGGGGCGTGGCCGGGGAGCTGTTTTTT.

The CDR3 bases are TGTGCCAGCAGCAGGCGGACAGCATACGAGCAGTACTTC. Its translation: CASSRRTAYEQYF. The chain has TRBV7-2 and TRBJ2-7, with D possibly matching TRBD1 (6 bases). Germline-derived CDR1 and CDR2 are SGHTA and FQGNSA. This CDR3 is built from 13 residues. V lost 5 bases and J 4 bases, leaving 12 bases between the germline ends.

A single count supports this clone. The chain combines TRBV7-2 with TRBJ1-2; no clear D. The CDR3 loop spans 14 amino acids. V was cut by 1 base and J by 3 bases, with 9 bases left in between. Germline V gene sequence: CDR1 SGHTA, CDR2 FQGNSA. For the CDR3, the DNA is TGTGCCAGCAGCTTAGTACCGGGTGACTATGGCTACACCTTC. Protein sequence: CASSLVPGDYGYTF.

The genes are TRBV10-3 and TRBJ1-1, with 12 bases matching TRBD1. V trimming: 4 bases; J trimming: 4 bases; junction bases outside the gene matches: 7. Germline lookup yields CDR1 ENHRY and CDR2 SYGVKD. The CDR3 runs 16 residues. CDR3 protein: CAISGGTGGVGTEAFF. The CDR3 nucleotides are TGTGCCATCAGTGGGGGGACAGGGGGCGTTGGCACTGAAGCTTTCTTT.

The rearrangement joins TRBV5-1 to TRBJ2-3; 11 positions match TRBD2. CDR1 is SGHRS and CDR2 is YFSETQ in the germline V gene. V shed 3 bases and J 4 bases; nucleotides not matched to a gene: 7. This CDR3 has 16 residues. The CDR3 DNA reads as TGCGCCAGCAGCTCCCGGACTAGCGGGCGCTCAGATACGCAGTATTTT. The encoded protein is CASSSRTSGRSDTQYF.

This clone showed up just once. This chain uses TRBV19 with TRBJ1-2; 9 bases align to TRBD1. CDR3 size: 14 residues. V trimming: 6 bases; J trimming: 7 bases; junction bases outside the gene matches: 9. Germline CDR1 and CDR2: LNHDA and SQIVND (reference sequence). CDR3 in amino acids: CASSNRGQGLGYTF. CDR3 DNA sequence: TGTGCCAGTAGCAACAGGGGGCAGGGGCTTGGCTACACCTTC.

The chain uses TRBV27 and TRBJ1-2; perhaps TRBD1 as D (5 bases). The germline V gene encodes CDR1 MNHEY and CDR2 SMNVEV (reference sequence). This CDR3 is built from 16 residues. V was trimmed by 6 bases and J by 2 bases, leaving 19 bases between them. CDR3 sequence: CASRPPPDTRNYGYTF. The CDR3 region has the DNA TGTGCCAGCAGGCCCCCCCCGGACACGAGAAACTATGGCTACACCTTC.

This clone was picked up a small number of times. V gene TRBV15 combines with J gene TRBJ2-1; 9 positions match TRBD1. The CDR3 contains 16 residues. The V segment lost 3 bases and the J segment 6 bases; nucleotides outside the gene matches: 9. Germline V lookup: CDR1 LNHNV, CDR2 YYDKDF (reference sequence). CDR3 amino acids: CATSSYRDRDPNEQFF. DNA of the CDR3: TGTGCCACCAGCAGTTACCGGGACAGGGACCCCAATGAGCAGTTCTTC. Variable domain in full (rest from reference TRBV15 and TRBJ2-1): DAMVIQNPRYQVTQFGKPVTLSCSQTLNHNVMYWYQQKSSQAPKLLFHYYDKDFNNEADTPDNFQSRRPNTSFCFLDIRSPGLGDTAMYLCATSSYRDRDPNEQFFGPGTRLTVL.

The chain joins TRBV2 to TRBJ1-3; no definite D call. Per the germline V gene, CDR1 is SNHLY and CDR2 is FYNNEI. This CDR3 has 15 amino acids. The V end lost 10 bases, the J end lost 0 bases, and 16 bases lay between the germline ends. The CDR3, as DNA: TGTGCCATCCTGCCGTACGGCGGCTCTGGAAACACCATATATTTT. Residues: CAILPYGGSGNTIYF.

This chain joins TRBV4-3 and TRBJ2-1; D might be TRBD2 (7 bases). CDR1 LGHNA and CDR2 YSLEER come from the germline V gene. This CDR3 spans 16 amino acids. Trimming shortened V by 0 bases and J by 4 bases, and 13 bases separated the two germline ends. CDR3 bases: TGCGCCAGCAGCCAAGATAGGGGGGGCGCATACAATGAGCAGTTCTTC. It codes for CASSQDRGGAYNEQFF.

The rearrangement links TRBV9 to TRBJ1-6; D is ambiguous. Germline assignment: CDR1 SGDLS and CDR2 YYNGEE. V lost 0 bases and J 9 bases, leaving 16 bases between the germline ends. The CDR3 is made up of 16 amino acids. As DNA, the CDR3 is TGTGCCAGCAGCGTAGAAGGATTGGCCGGGATTTCACCCCTCCACTTT. Translated, it gives CASSVEGLAGISPLHF.

The CDR3 loop reads CASSIRVSGYEQYF. As DNA, the CDR3 is TGTGCCAGTAGTATCAGGGTTTCAGGCTACGAGCAGTACTTC. The gene calls are TRBV19 and TRBJ2-7; D might be TRBD1 (5 bases). Germline V lookup: CDR1 LNHDA, CDR2 SQIVND (reference sequence). The CDR3 is 14 amino acids. Trimming cost V 3 bases and J 3 bases, with 12 bases left between them.